Given below is one TCR beta chain in context. Antigen: not known. Data came from immunoSEQ multiplex PCR; TCRdb stores just in-frame clones and leaves some out. The sample lists 750,000 to 1,000,000 clones; nearly 95% were seen once. Naive CD8 cells lacked CD45RO, underwent positive selection for CCR7 and left out terminally differentiated effector memory CD45RA+ cells. All the donors were Caucasian adults who lived in Nashville, Tennessee. The CDR3 has 16 amino acids. The germline V and J ends were trimmed by 4 bases and 3 bases, with 15 bases remaining between them. Germline CDR1 and CDR2: SGHTA and FQGTGA. This specimen comes from a study of shared clonotypes between healthy human individuals. General observations from the study: In four donors, around 5% of naive CD4 clonotypes appeared in common. Although depth was large, rarefaction showed that sequencing of the sorted subsets was incomplete. Investigators collected only blood, and repertoires in tissues likely differ.

This chain links TRBV7-3 with TRBJ2-2; no definite D call. This TCR derives from a man aged 25 to 45 in good health. The sample taken for sequencing was naive CD8+ T cells sorted from blood. For the CDR3, the DNA is TGTGCCAGCAGCTCAGAGACATACTGGGACACCGGGGAGCTGTTTTTT. This gives the protein CASSSETYWDTGELFF.